The 17 T cell receptor beta chains given below trace back to one sample, sequenced in a study of Graves' ophthalmopathy and Graves' hyperthyroidism. Using RNA transcripts, the TCR beta CDR3 regions were amplified. Amplification began with first-round RT-PCR using HTBI primers, then second-round multiplex PCR was performed. TCRdb redid the calling of the multiplex PCR reads with MiXCR, one entry per CDR3 protein. The sample records 660,000 or so distinct CDR3 sequences, roughly 39% being singletons. The sequenced sample consisted of peripheral blood. The receptors were sampled from an adult man with Graves' ophthalmopathy.

The J gene is TRBJ2-5, the V gene TRBV29-1; D may be TRBD1 (6 bases). The CDR3 covers 13 residues. V lost 3 bases to trimming and J lost 2 bases, with 10 bases between them. Germline V lookup: CDR1 SQVTM, CDR2 ANQGSEA. CDR3 nucleotide sequence: TGCAGCGTTGATCCGGGACAACAAGAGACCCAGTACTTC. The encoded protein is CSVDPGQQETQYF.

This clonotype was detected many times. The gene calls are TRBV15 and TRBJ2-7; TRBD2 matches 10 bases. Germline V gives CDR1 LNHNV, CDR2 YYDKDF (reference sequence). The CDR3 extends over 18 amino acids. V was pared by 1 base and J by 4 bases, with 13 bases of the junction left unmatched. In DNA form, the CDR3 reads TGTGCCACCAGCAGAGTTTTGAGCGGGAGGGCCCTCGGGTACGAGCAGTACTTC. It specifies CATSRVLSGRALGYEQYF.

A few counts support this clonotype. The V call is TRBV6-1, the J call TRBJ1-2; no definite D call. Germline CDR1 and CDR2: MNHNS and SASEGT. V lost 1 base to trimming and J lost 3 bases, with 12 bases between them. The CDR3 is made up of 15 amino acids. For the CDR3, the DNA is TGTGCCAGCAGTGAAGACGGTGGGTTGGACTATGGCTACACCTTC. Protein: CASSEDGGLDYGYTF.

In this sample, this clonotype turned up many times. V usage is TRBV2 and J usage is TRBJ1-5, with 9 bases fitting TRBD1. This CDR3 comprises 15 residues. V lost 0 bases and J lost 7; bases outside the gene matches: 4. In germline, CDR1 is SNHLY, CDR2 FYNNEI. CDR3 protein: CASSEAWTGDQPQHF. The CDR3 DNA is TGTGCCAGCAGTGAAGCGTGGACAGGGGACCAGCCCCAGCATTTT.

This clonotype was observed many times. The V call is TRBV6-6, the J call TRBJ2-5; D ambiguous. This CDR3 spans 16 amino acids. Trimming shortened V by 5 bases and J by 4 bases, and 20 bases separated the two germline ends. CDR1 and CDR2 (germline): MNHNY, SVGAGI (reference sequence). For the CDR3, the DNA is TGTGCCAGCAGTCACCCCGGGTCTCAACTAACAGAGACCCAGTACTTC. Translation: CASSHPGSQLTETQYF.

Ten or more counts support this clonotype. In DNA, the CDR3 is TGTGCCAGCAGTTCGAGGGCCGGCCTGCAGGGTCAGCCCCAGCATTTT. The encoded protein is CASSSRAGLQGQPQHF. The chain carries TRBV5-6 and TRBJ1-5; tentatively, D is TRBD1 (5 bases). Trimming removed 5 bases at V and 6 bases at J, with 21 bases between. Germline values: CDR1 SGHDT, CDR2 YYEEEE. CDR3 length: 16 residues.

This clonotype has at least ten counts. The rearrangement links TRBV20-1 to TRBJ1-2; D uncertain. V lost 3 bases and J lost 6, with 2 bases in between. CDR3 length: 9 amino acids. Germline V gives CDR1 DFQATT, CDR2 SNEGSKA (reference sequence). CDR3 nucleotides: TGCAGTGCTAGGAATGGCTACACCTTC. As protein: CSARNGYTF.

V and J are TRBV20-1 and TRBJ1-5, with TRBD1 identical over 7 bases. This CDR3 spans 14 amino acids. Germline CDR1 and CDR2: DFQATT and SNEGSKA (reference sequence). J lost 2 bases, V lost 2 bases, and 3 bases had no gene match. The CDR3 DNA follows: TGCAGTGCTAGAAGGACAGGCCGCAATCAGCCCCAGCATTTT. Its translation is CSARRTGRNQPQHF.

This clonotype was recorded many times. This chain uses TRBV10-3 with TRBJ1-1; 8 nucleotides align to TRBD1. With 4 bases clipped from V and 4 bases from J, the junction kept 5 bases outside the gene matches. The germline CDR1 and CDR2 sequences are ENHRY and SYGVKD. The CDR3 runs 14 residues. The CDR3 reads CAISVGQGGTEAFF. DNA of the CDR3: TGTGCCATCAGTGTCGGACAGGGCGGCACTGAAGCTTTCTTT.

This clonotype has a count of ten or more. The chain employs TRBV10-3 and TRBJ1-6; D remains ambiguous. The germline V gene has CDR1 ENHRY and CDR2 SYGVKD. Trimming cost V 10 bases and J 14 bases, with 18 bases left between them. The CDR3 totals 12 residues. This CDR3 is CASTLAGSTLHF. DNA for the CDR3: TGTGCCAGCACCTTGGCCGGATCGACCCTCCACTTT.

This clonotype was recorded many times. The chain is built from TRBV2 and TRBJ2-6, with 8 bases matching TRBD2. Germline values: CDR1 SNHLY, CDR2 FYNNEI. J lost 2 bases, V lost 4 bases, and 1 base had no gene match. The CDR3 sequence is 15 residues long. CDR3 bases: TGTGCCAGCAGTGGGCGGGGGGCTGGGGCCAACGTCCTGACTTTC. It is translated as CASSGRGAGANVLTF. Filled out from reference TRBV2 and TRBJ2-6, the complete variable domain reads EPEVTQTPSHQVTQMGQEVILRCVPISNHLYFYWYRQILGQKVEFLVSFYNNEISEKSEIFDDQFSVERPDGSNFTLKIRSTKLEDSAMYFCASSGRGAGANVLTFGAGSRLTVL.

This clonotype was detected a few times. This chain uses TRBV19 with TRBJ2-2, with 12 nucleotides matching TRBD1. Trimming took 6 bases from V and 5 from J; bases not matched to a gene: 13. The germline V gene encodes CDR1 LNHDA and CDR2 SQIVND (reference sequence). The CDR3 totals 18 residues. The DNA for the CDR3 is TGTGCCAGTAGAAGTAACTCGGGACAGGGGGCGTCGACCGGGGAGCTGTTTTTT. Protein sequence: CASRSNSGQGASTGELFF.

This clonotype was observed many times. This chain joins TRBV20-1 and TRBJ1-1; D gene unclear. Germline CDR1 is DFQATT and CDR2 is SNEGSKA (reference sequence). V was clipped by 3 bases and J by 1 base, with 12 bases between them. This CDR3 comprises 14 residues. The DNA of the CDR3 is TGCAGTGCTAGTAGGGCGACGAAGAACACTGAAGCTTTCTTT. Translated: CSASRATKNTEAFF.

This clonotype was found many times. This sequence joins TRBV11-2 and TRBJ2-7, with 8 nucleotides matching TRBD2. This CDR3 is 12 amino acids long. J gave up 5 bases and V 4 bases, and 1 base lay outside the gene matches. Germline V gives CDR1 SGHAT, CDR2 FQNNGV. This chain's CDR3 is CASSYSGNEQYF. In nucleotides, the CDR3 is TGTGCCAGCAGCTATAGCGGGAACGAGCAGTACTTC. Variable domain in full (rest from reference TRBV11-2 and TRBJ2-7): EAGVAQSPRYKIIEKRQSVAFWCNPISGHATLYWYQQILGQGPKLLIQFQNNGVVDDSQLPKDRFSAERLKGVDSTLKIQPAKLEDSAVYLCASSYSGNEQYFGPGTRLTVT.

This clonotype showed up just a few times. Relative to the germline gene, one junction end is altered; a read error may explain this. V is TRBV19 and J is TRBJ1-3, with D maybe TRBD1 (6 bases). CDR1 LNHDA and CDR2 SQIVND come from the germline V gene (reference sequence). The CDR3 contains 16 residues. CDR3 DNA: TGTGTCAGTAGTATTGGATCGGGGGCAGTCGGAAACACCATATATTTT. This sequence encodes CVSSIGSGAVGNTIYF.

A single count supports this clonotype. A read error is possible here, since a much larger clone lies one base away. This chain links TRBV7-2 with TRBJ1-1; a possible D gene is TRBD1 (5 bases). The germline CDR1 and CDR2 sequences are SGHTA and FQGNSA. V was shortened by 5 bases and J by 6 bases, with 16 bases between the two germline ends. The CDR3 is 14 amino acids. CDR3 DNA: TGTGCCAGCAGCACCTGGACCGGGGGGTCTGAAGCTTTCTTT. Translated: CASSTWTGGSEAFF.

This clonotype was found many times. This sequence joins TRBV25-1 and TRBJ1-6; weak D call: TRBD1 (5 bases). The germline CDR1 and CDR2 sequences are MGHDK and SYGVNS. CDR3 size: 15 residues. V lost 1 base and J 6 bases, leaving 10 bases between the germline ends. The CDR3 sequence: CASSESAGTNSPLHF. DNA for the CDR3: TGTGCCAGCAGTGAATCGGCAGGGACTAATTCACCCCTCCACTTT.